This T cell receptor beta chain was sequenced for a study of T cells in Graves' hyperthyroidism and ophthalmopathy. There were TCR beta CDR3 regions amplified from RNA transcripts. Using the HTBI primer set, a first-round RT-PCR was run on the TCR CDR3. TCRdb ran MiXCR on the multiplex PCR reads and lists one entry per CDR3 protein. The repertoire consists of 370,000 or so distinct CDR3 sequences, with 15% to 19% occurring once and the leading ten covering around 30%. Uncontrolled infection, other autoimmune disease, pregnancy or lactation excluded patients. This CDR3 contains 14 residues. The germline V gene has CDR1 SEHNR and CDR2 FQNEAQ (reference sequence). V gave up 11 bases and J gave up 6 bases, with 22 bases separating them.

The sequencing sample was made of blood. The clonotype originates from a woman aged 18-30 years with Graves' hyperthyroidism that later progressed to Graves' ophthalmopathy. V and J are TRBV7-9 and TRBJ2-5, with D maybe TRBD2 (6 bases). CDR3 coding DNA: TGTGCCTGCCGTAGTGGGGCTAGCGTTCAGACCCAGTACTTC. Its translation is CACRSGASVQTQYF.